The 5 T cell receptor beta chains in this list originate from one sample, sequenced in a study of cytomegalovirus exposure and HLA in healthy donors. This PCR relied on a set of 60 Vbeta primers and 13 Jbeta primers. Sequenced by immunoSEQ multiplex PCR; TCRdb stores in-frame clones only, minus some. The sample holds 75,000 to 95,000 clones, around 84% seen once. The sequenced material came from PBMCs. The receptors were gathered from a woman aged 40 to 50 in good health and CMV-seropositive.

V is TRBV5-1 and J is TRBJ2-3, with D possibly being TRBD2 (5 bases). This CDR3 has 15 amino acids. V was pared by 1 base and J by 5 bases, with 14 bases between. The germline CDR1 and CDR2 sequences are SGHRS and YFSETQ. In DNA, the CDR3 is TGCGCCAGCAGCTTGATGGGCGGACTTAGAGATACGCAGTATTTT. This translates into CASSLMGGLRDTQYF.

This sequence joins TRBV6-1 and TRBJ2-7, with D maybe TRBD1 (5 bases). V lost 3 bases and J 3 bases, leaving 18 bases between the germline ends. Germline V gene sequence: CDR1 MNHNS, CDR2 SASEGT. The CDR3 sequence is 16 residues long. This chain's CDR3 is CASSDGRWTYSYEQYF. The CDR3, as DNA: TGTGCCAGCAGTGACGGCCGATGGACATATAGCTACGAGCAGTACTTC.

This sequence joins TRBV7-3 and TRBJ2-2; D unclear. The CDR3 extends over 17 amino acids. Trimming cost V 0 bases and J 6 bases, with 17 bases left between them. The germline CDR1 and CDR2 sequences are SGHTA and FQGTGA. CDR3 sequence reads: CASSLTVNRDLSGELFF. The DNA for the CDR3 is TGTGCCAGCAGCTTAACTGTCAATCGCGATTTGTCCGGGGAGCTGTTTTTT.

Regarding this clone: At one end, the junction sequence differs from germline, possibly due to a read error. Other DNA variants within this sample encode the same CDR3. The CDR3 sequence is CASSLAGGTDTQYF. The DNA for the CDR3 is TGTGCCAGCAGTCTAGCGGGAGGCACAGACACGCAGTATTTT. The chain combines TRBV6-5 with TRBJ2-3; 11 positions agree with TRBD2. This CDR3 has 14 residues. Germline values: CDR1 MNHEY, CDR2 SVGAGI.

V usage is TRBV29-1 and J usage is TRBJ2-2; the D gene is possibly TRBD1 (7 bases). Per the germline V gene, CDR1 is SQVTM and CDR2 is ANQGSEA. V dropped 6 bases and J dropped 1 base, with 15 bases sitting between them. The CDR3 runs to 15 residues. CDR3 DNA: TGCAGCGTGGGAGGACAGGCCCTGAACACCGGGGAGCTGTTTTTT. Translating gives CSVGGQALNTGELFF.